This entry lists 31 T cell receptor beta chains sequenced from one sample in a study of identical twins. One entry per CDR3 protein results from TCRdb running MiXCR on the 5' RACE reads. The data contain fewer than 500,000 distinct CDR3 sequences, roughly an eighth of them singletons. The same data also went into a second study, on yellow fever vaccine responses in identical twins.

The sample comprised CD4+ T cells sorted from blood. Receptors were obtained from a woman aged 18-29 years in good health.

This clonotype was counted many times. The chain has TRBV20-1 and TRBJ2-7; 8 nucleotides align to TRBD1. The CDR3 is 13 amino acids. In germline, CDR1 is DFQATT, CDR2 SNEGSKA (reference sequence). Trimming took 6 bases from V and 1 from J; bases not matched to a gene: 5. The CDR3 here is CSAPGQASYEQYF. The CDR3 nucleotides read TGCAGTGCCCCGGGACAGGCTTCCTACGAGCAGTACTTC.

This clonotype was counted between two and nine times. The V gene is TRBV29-1, the J gene TRBJ2-5, with a possible D match to TRBD1 (6 bases). The germline V and J ends were trimmed by 8 bases and 3 bases, with 10 bases remaining between them. Germline V gene data show CDR1 as SQVTM and CDR2 as ANQGSEA. The CDR3 has 11 amino acids. Here the CDR3 DNA reads TGCAGCTTCAACAGGGAAGAGACCCAGTACTTC. It specifies CSFNREETQYF.

This clonotype showed up just a few times. This sequence joins TRBV6-5 and TRBJ2-7; TRBD1 matches at 9 bases. The CDR3 totals 14 residues. Germline CDR1 is MNHEY and CDR2 is SVGAGI. The ends lost 6 bases at V and 3 bases at J; junction bases unmatched: 6. In DNA form, the CDR3 reads TGTGCCAGCAGCTACCGGGACAGGGACTACGAGCAGTACTTC. Amino acids: CASSYRDRDYEQYF.

V and J are TRBV28 and TRBJ2-7; 9 nucleotides match TRBD1. CDR1 is MDHEN and CDR2 is SYDVKM in the germline V gene. V lost 0 bases, J lost 3 bases, and 0 bases stayed unmatched. The CDR3 runs 14 residues. This CDR3 is CASSLWGQGYEQYF. DNA for the CDR3: TGTGCCAGCAGTTTATGGGGACAGGGCTACGAGCAGTACTTC. The whole variable domain, filled in from reference TRBV28 and TRBJ2-7, reads DVKVTQSSRYLVKRTGEKVFLECVQDMDHENMFWYRQDPGLGLRLIYFSYDVKMKEKGDIPEGYSVSREKKERFSLILESASTNQTSMYLCASSLWGQGYEQYFGPGTRLTVT.

Only a few counts were recorded for this clonotype. In DNA, the CDR3 is TGCAGTGCTAGCAAGCGGTCGGATGAGCAGTTCTTC. It is translated as CSASKRSDEQFF. This chain connects TRBV20-1 to TRBJ2-1; tentative D call: TRBD2 (5 bases). Per germline, CDR1 DFQATT and CDR2 SNEGSKA (reference sequence). Deletions cut 3 bases from V and 8 bases from J, with 11 bases between. This CDR3 is built from 12 residues.

The J gene is TRBJ2-4, the V gene TRBV5-6, with 7 bases identical to TRBD1. Germline V gene sequence: CDR1 SGHDT, CDR2 YYEEEE. The junction had 7 bases not matched to a gene; V was cut back by 5 bases and J by 5 bases. CDR3 length: 14 residues. The CDR3 is CASRAKGAENIQYF. CDR3 sequence (DNA): TGTGCCAGCAGGGCTAAGGGGGCAGAAAACATTCAGTACTTC.

The chain recombines TRBV10-2 with TRBJ2-2; 11 bases match TRBD1. CDR3 length: 15 residues. CDR1 is WSHSY, CDR2 SAAADI, per germline. Trimming at V came to 7 bases and at J to 3 bases, leaving 4 bases not matched to a gene. In DNA, the CDR3 is TGCGCCAGCAAAGGGACAGGGGGGTACACCGGGGAGCTGTTTTTT. This gives the protein CASKGTGGYTGELFF.

V usage is TRBV20-1 and J usage is TRBJ2-1; the match to TRBD1 covers 8 bases. Losses at the gene ends were 1 base for V and 7 bases for J; bases not matched to a gene: 3. In germline, CDR1 is DFQATT, CDR2 SNEGSKA (reference sequence). This CDR3 is built from 13 residues. Here the CDR3 DNA reads TGCAGTGCTAGAGTCACAGGGGGAAATGAGCAGTTCTTC. Translation: CSARVTGGNEQFF.

This clonotype was observed a few times. This chain links TRBV6-2 or TRBV6-3 with TRBJ2-1; 8 nucleotides agree with TRBD1. Trimming at V came to 5 bases and at J to 4 bases, leaving 10 bases not matched to a gene. CDR3 length: 16 residues. Germline loops: CDR1 MNHEY, CDR2 SVGEGT. CDR3 coding DNA: TGTGCCAGCAGTGCTCCCGGGACAGGAAAATACAATGAGCAGTTCTTC. Protein sequence: CASSAPGTGKYNEQFF.

The chain combines TRBV9 with TRBJ2-5; 15 nucleotides line up with TRBD2. The CDR3 contains 19 residues. V lost 3 bases and J lost 4; bases outside the gene matches: 13. Germline CDR1 is SGDLS and CDR2 is YYNGEE. The CDR3 protein is CASSGGLAGGPGTRETQYF. The DNA of the CDR3 is TGTGCCAGCAGCGGAGGACTAGCGGGGGGGCCAGGTACGAGAGAGACCCAGTACTTC. The entire variable domain, with the rest obtained from reference TRBV9 and TRBJ2-5, is as follows: DSGVTQTPKHLITATGQRVTLRCSPRSGDLSVYWYQQSLDQGLQFLIQYYNGEERAKGNILERFSAQQFPDLHSELNLSSLELGDSALYFCASSGGLAGGPGTRETQYFGPGTRLLVL.

This clonotype was seen a handful of times. V usage is TRBV20-1 and J usage is TRBJ2-2; 11 bases are a match to TRBD2. The CDR3 is 16 residues long. Germline V gene data show CDR1 as DFQATT and CDR2 as SNEGSKA (reference sequence). J lost 0 bases, V lost 2 bases, and 2 bases had no gene match. The CDR3 region is CSARRLAGTNTGELFF. DNA for the CDR3: TGCAGTGCTAGACGACTAGCGGGGACGAACACCGGGGAGCTGTTTTTT.

In this sample, this clonotype turned up a few times. V usage is TRBV7-8 and J usage is TRBJ2-7; 8 nucleotides line up with TRBD2. Trimming took 5 bases from V and 4 from J; bases not matched to a gene: 10. The CDR3 totals 15 residues. Germline V lookup: CDR1 SGHVS, CDR2 FQNEAQ. In nucleotides, the CDR3 is TGTGCCAGCAGCCCGGGAGGGACGGTGAAATACGAGCAGTACTTC. This translates into CASSPGGTVKYEQYF. The variable domain in full, completed from reference TRBV7-8 and TRBJ2-7, reads GAGVSQSPRYKVAKRGQDVALRCDPISGHVSLFWYQQALGQGPEFLTYFQNEAQLDKSGLPSDRFFAERPEGSVSTLKIQRTQQEDSAVYLCASSPGGTVKYEQYFGPGTRLTVT.

This clonotype has only a few counts. The V and J genes are TRBV29-1 and TRBJ2-5, with 9 bases identical to TRBD2. The CDR3 runs 13 residues. The V and J ends lost 6 bases and 2 bases, in that order; junction bases with no gene match: 4. Germline assignment: CDR1 SQVTM and CDR2 ANQGSEA. In nucleotides, the CDR3 is TGCAGCGTAGCGGGAGGCCGACAAGAGACCCAGTACTTC. Protein: CSVAGGRQETQYF.

This clonotype was found a few times. The genes are TRBV2 and TRBJ2-3; D uncertain. This CDR3 region has 15 residues. V was clipped by 6 bases and J by 3 bases, with 16 bases between them. Germline CDR1 reads SNHLY; CDR2 reads FYNNEI. CDR3 sequence reads: CASRAVPMRTDTQYF. In DNA, the CDR3 is TGTGCCAGCAGGGCAGTCCCCATGCGTACAGATACGCAGTATTTT.

This clonotype was seen only a few times. The gene calls are TRBV4-1 and TRBJ2-2; D perhaps matches TRBD2 (5 bases). Trimming took 0 bases from V and 5 from J, leaving 13 bases between them. The CDR3 contains 16 residues. Per germline, CDR1 MGHRA and CDR2 YSYEKL. The CDR3 nucleotides read TGCGCCAGCAGCCAAGATTCGGGGAAAGGAACCGGGGAGCTGTTTTTT. This encodes CASSQDSGKGTGELFF.

This clonotype appeared a few times. V gene TRBV25-1 combines with J gene TRBJ1-1; D possibly corresponds to TRBD1 (5 bases). V was shortened by 1 base and J by 1 base, with 13 bases between the two germline ends. Per the germline V gene, CDR1 is MGHDK and CDR2 is SYGVNS. The CDR3 sequence is 16 residues long. CDR3: CASSELSGWGNTEAFF. The DNA for the CDR3 is TGTGCCAGCAGTGAATTGTCAGGGTGGGGGAACACTGAAGCTTTCTTT.

The J gene is TRBJ2-3, the V gene TRBV28; 10 bases align to TRBD2. CDR1 is MDHEN and CDR2 is SYDVKM in the germline V gene. The CDR3 runs 14 residues. Trimming removed 7 bases from V and 4 bases from J; junction bases left unmatched: 5. CDR3 coding DNA: TGTGCCAGCATAGCGGGAGGTAGGGCAGATACGCAGTATTTT. Protein product: CASIAGGRADTQYF.

This clonotype was observed a few times. The chain has TRBV6-5 and TRBJ2-5, with D possibly matching TRBD2 (6 bases). CDR1 MNHEY and CDR2 SVGAGI come from the germline V gene. V was pared by 2 bases and J by 5 bases, with 18 bases between. This CDR3 comprises 16 residues. The CDR3 reads CASSYPGLSGLETQYF. The CDR3 coding sequence is TGTGCCAGCAGTTACCCTGGGCTAAGCGGGCTGGAGACCCAGTACTTC.

V and J are TRBV28 and TRBJ2-1; D is perhaps TRBD1 or TRBD2 (6 bases each). V dropped 7 bases and J dropped 1 base, with 11 bases sitting between them. This CDR3 comprises 14 residues. Germline V gene lookup returns CDR1 MDHEN and CDR2 SYDVKM. As DNA, the CDR3 is TGTGCCAGCATGGGGGGCATGTCCTACAATGAGCAGTTCTTC. Translating it yields CASMGGMSYNEQFF.

The rearrangement joins TRBV5-5 to TRBJ2-7; D is unclear. CDR3 length: 14 amino acids. Germline V gives CDR1 SGHKS, CDR2 YYEKEE (reference sequence). V shed 4 bases and J shed 5 bases, with 16 bases lying between them. Here the CDR3 reads CASSRRLGFDEQYF. DNA for the CDR3: TGTGCCAGCAGCCGCCGGCTAGGGTTCGACGAGCAGTACTTC.

This clonotype was seen a handful of times. V and J are TRBV12-3 or TRBV12-4 and TRBJ2-1; D is unclear. Deletions cut 1 base from V and 13 bases from J, with 8 bases between. This CDR3 comprises 11 residues. CDR3: CASSLVQRQFF. The CDR3 nucleotides read TGTGCCAGCAGTTTAGTGCAGCGTCAGTTCTTC.

This chain joins TRBV7-9 and TRBJ2-7; unclear D gene. The germline CDR1 and CDR2 sequences are SEHNR and FQNEAQ (reference sequence). V shed 3 bases and J shed 3 bases, with 15 bases lying between them. The CDR3 runs to 15 residues. The CDR3 sequence: CASSFLGQFHYEQYF. DNA of the CDR3: TGTGCCAGCAGCTTTCTTGGGCAGTTCCACTACGAGCAGTACTTC.

This chain's CDR3 is CASKIGTGAWQTQYF. In DNA form, the CDR3 reads TGTGCCAGTAAAATCGGGACAGGGGCATGGCAGACCCAGTACTTC. This rearrangement joins TRBV19 to TRBJ2-5; 10 positions match TRBD1. Germline trimming cut 7 bases from V and 6 bases from J; bases unmatched to any gene: 11. Germline V CDR1 and CDR2: LNHDA, SQIVND (reference sequence). The CDR3 is made up of 15 amino acids.

This clonotype showed up just a few times. Being one base from a much bigger clone, this may be a read error. The chain employs TRBV4-3 and TRBJ2-2, with 9 bases lining up with TRBD2. Germline lookup yields CDR1 LGHNA and CDR2 YSLEER. The trim removed 3 bases at V and 1 base at J, leaving 0 bases unmatched. The CDR3 length is 15 residues. The CDR3 loop is CASSQTSGNTGELFF. The CDR3 DNA reads TGCGCCAGCAGCCAGACTAGCGGGAACACCGGGGAGCTGTTTTTT.

The V call is TRBV18, the J call TRBJ1-6; D is possibly TRBD1 (5 bases). In germline, CDR1 is KGHSH, CDR2 LQKENI. Deletions cut 3 bases from V and 6 bases from J, with 9 bases between. The CDR3 is 14 amino acids. CDR3 in DNA: TGTGCCAGCTCACCGAATAGGGGTAATTCACCCCTCCACTTT. It yields the protein CASSPNRGNSPLHF.

The gene calls are TRBV19 and TRBJ1-5; maybe TRBD1 (5 bases). From germline, CDR1 is LNHDA and CDR2 SQIVND (reference sequence). The V and J ends lost 2 bases and 3 bases respectively, with 8 bases between them. The CDR3 runs 14 residues. CDR3 coding DNA: TGTGCCAGTAGTATAAGGGGTAACAATCAGCCCCAGCATTTT. It is translated as CASSIRGNNQPQHF.

This clonotype was found a few times. The rearrangement joins TRBV19 to TRBJ2-3; 7 nucleotides line up with TRBD1. The CDR3 consists of 15 residues. The J segment lost 4 bases and the V segment lost 4 bases, leaving 8 bases of the junction unmatched. Per the germline V gene, CDR1 is LNHDA and CDR2 is SQIVND (reference sequence). The CDR3 region is CASSRLTGPADTQYF. For the CDR3, the DNA is TGTGCCAGTAGTAGATTGACAGGGCCCGCAGATACGCAGTATTTT.

This clonotype was counted many times. The chain couples TRBV12-3 or TRBV12-4 to TRBJ2-3, with D hard to call. CDR3 size: 15 residues. The V gene lost 1 base and the J gene lost 2 bases, with 10 bases spanning the gap. The CDR3 DNA sequence: TGTGCCAGCAGTTTAGAGGGCAAAATCACAGATACGCAGTATTTT. It encodes CASSLEGKITDTQYF.

This clonotype has more than one count but fewer than ten. The chain joins TRBV20-1 to TRBJ2-7, with 11 nucleotides matching TRBD2. J gave up 3 bases and V 5 bases, and 18 bases lay outside the gene matches. From germline, CDR1 is DFQATT and CDR2 SNEGSKA (reference sequence). This CDR3 has 18 amino acids. The DNA for the CDR3 is TGCAGTGCTCGAATTAGCGGGGGGGCCCCCGGGGCCATCTACGAGCAGTACTTC. Translating gives CSARISGGAPGAIYEQYF.

The rearrangement joins TRBV10-3 to TRBJ2-3; TRBD2 is a possible D gene (6 bases). Germline V gives CDR1 ENHRY, CDR2 SYGVKD. This CDR3 contains 13 residues. Between the trimmed V and J ends, which lost 5 bases and 4 bases, there was a span of 10 bases. The CDR3 bases are TGTGCCATCAGTCCCTGGGAGGCAGATACGCAGTATTTT. Its protein product is CAISPWEADTQYF.

This clonotype was observed a handful of times. The V and J genes are TRBV20-1 and TRBJ1-5, with D hard to call. This CDR3 has 14 amino acids. Per germline, CDR1 DFQATT and CDR2 SNEGSKA (reference sequence). V shed 6 bases and J shed 7 bases, with 19 bases lying between them. The CDR3 coding sequence is TGCAGTGCCGAGGAGGGAAGAGGTTACCAGCCCCAGCATTTT. Translating it yields CSAEEGRGYQPQHF.